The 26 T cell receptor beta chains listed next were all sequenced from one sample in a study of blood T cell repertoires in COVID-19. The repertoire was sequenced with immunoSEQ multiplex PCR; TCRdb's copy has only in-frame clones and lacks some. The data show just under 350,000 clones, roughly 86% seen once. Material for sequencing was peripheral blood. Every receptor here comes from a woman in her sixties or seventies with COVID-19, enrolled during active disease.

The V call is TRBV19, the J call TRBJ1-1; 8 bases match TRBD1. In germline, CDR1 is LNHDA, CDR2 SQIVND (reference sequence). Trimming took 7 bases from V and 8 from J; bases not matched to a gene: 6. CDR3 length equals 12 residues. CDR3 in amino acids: CASIGQGGEAFF. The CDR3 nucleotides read TGTGCCAGTATCGGACAGGGCGGAGAAGCTTTCTTT.

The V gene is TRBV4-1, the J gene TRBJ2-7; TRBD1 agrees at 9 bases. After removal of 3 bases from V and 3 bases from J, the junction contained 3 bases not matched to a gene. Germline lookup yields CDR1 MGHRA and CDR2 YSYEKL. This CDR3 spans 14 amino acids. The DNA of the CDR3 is TGCGCCAGCAGCCACCCGGGACAGGGCTACGAGCAGTACTTC. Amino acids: CASSHPGQGYEQYF.

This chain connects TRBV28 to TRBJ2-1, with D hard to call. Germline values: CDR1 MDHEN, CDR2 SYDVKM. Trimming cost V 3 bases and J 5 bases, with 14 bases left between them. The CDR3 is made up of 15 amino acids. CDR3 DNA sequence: TGTGCCAGCAGTTTCGCATCTTACAGCAACAATGAGCAGTTCTTC. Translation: CASSFASYSNNEQFF.

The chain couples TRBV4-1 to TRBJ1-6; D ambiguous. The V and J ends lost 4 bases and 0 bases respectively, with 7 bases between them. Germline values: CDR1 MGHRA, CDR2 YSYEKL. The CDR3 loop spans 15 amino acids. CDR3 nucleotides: TGCGCCAGCAGCCTTACGAGCTCCTATAATTCACCCCTCCACTTT. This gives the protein CASSLTSSYNSPLHF.

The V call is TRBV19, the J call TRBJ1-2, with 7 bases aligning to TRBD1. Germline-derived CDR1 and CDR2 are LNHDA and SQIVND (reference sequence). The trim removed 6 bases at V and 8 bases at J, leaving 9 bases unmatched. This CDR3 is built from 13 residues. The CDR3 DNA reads TGTGCCAGTAGAGGACAGGCGGAGGAAGGCTACACCTTC. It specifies CASRGQAEEGYTF.

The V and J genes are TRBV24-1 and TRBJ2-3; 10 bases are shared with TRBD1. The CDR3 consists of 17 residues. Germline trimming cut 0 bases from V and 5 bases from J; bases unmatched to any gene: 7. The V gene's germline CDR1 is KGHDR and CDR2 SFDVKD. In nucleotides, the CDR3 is TGTGCCACCAGTGATTTGCCTGGACAGGGGGAAGTAGATACGCAGTATTTT. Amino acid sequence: CATSDLPGQGEVDTQYF.

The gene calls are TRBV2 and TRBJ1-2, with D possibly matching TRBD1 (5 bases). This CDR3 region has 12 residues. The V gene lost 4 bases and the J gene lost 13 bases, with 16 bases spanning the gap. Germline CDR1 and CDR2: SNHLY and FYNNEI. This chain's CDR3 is CASSAAGIDSTF. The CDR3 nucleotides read TGTGCCAGCAGTGCGGCAGGGATAGATAGCACCTTC.

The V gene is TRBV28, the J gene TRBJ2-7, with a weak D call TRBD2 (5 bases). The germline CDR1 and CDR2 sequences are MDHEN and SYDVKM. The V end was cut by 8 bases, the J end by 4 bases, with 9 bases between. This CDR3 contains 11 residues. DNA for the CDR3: TGTGCCAGCGAGGGATTTTACGAGCAGTACTTC. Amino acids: CASEGFYEQYF.

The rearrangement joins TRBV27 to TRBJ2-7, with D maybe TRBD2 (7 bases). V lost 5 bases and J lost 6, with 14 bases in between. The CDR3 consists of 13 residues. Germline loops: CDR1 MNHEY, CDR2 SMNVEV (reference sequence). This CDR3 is CASSGGGGSEQYF. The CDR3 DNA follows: TGTGCCAGCAGTGGGGGAGGGGGGAGCGAGCAGTACTTC.

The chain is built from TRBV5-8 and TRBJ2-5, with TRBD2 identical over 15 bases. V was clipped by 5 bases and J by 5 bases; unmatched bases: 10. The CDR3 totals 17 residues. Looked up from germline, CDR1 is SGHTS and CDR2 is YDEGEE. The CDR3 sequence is CASSPGTSGGRMETQYF. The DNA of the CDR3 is TGTGCCAGCAGTCCGGGGACTAGCGGGGGGCGCATGGAGACCCAGTACTTC.

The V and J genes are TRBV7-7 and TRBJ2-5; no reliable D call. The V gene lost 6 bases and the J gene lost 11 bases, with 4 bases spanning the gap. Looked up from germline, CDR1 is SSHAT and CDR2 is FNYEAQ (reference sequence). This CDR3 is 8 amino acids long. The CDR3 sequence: CASSTQYF. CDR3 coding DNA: TGTGCCAGCAGTACACAGTACTTC.

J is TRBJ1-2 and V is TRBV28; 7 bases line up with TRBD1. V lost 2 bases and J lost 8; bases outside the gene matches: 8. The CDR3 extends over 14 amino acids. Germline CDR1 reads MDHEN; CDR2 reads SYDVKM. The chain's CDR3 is CASSLVGGKRGYTF. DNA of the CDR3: TGTGCCAGCAGTTTAGTAGGGGGCAAAAGAGGCTACACCTTC.

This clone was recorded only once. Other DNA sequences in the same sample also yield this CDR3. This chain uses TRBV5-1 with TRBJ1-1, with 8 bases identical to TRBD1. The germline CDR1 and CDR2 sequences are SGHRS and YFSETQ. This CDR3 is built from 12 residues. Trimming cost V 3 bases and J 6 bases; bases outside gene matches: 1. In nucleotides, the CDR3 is TGCGCCAGCAGCTGGACAGGGTCTGAAGCTTTCTTT. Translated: CASSWTGSEAFF.

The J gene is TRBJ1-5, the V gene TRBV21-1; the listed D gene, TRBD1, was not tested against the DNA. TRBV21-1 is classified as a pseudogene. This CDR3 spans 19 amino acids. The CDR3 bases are TGTGCCAGCAGCAAAAGGTTTGGGACAGGGTTTTTCTGGAATCAGCCCCAGCATTTT. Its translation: CASSKRFGTGFFWNQPQHF.

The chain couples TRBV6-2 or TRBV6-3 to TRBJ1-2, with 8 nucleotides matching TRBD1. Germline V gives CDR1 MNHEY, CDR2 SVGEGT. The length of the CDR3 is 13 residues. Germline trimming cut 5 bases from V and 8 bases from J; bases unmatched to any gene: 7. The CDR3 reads CASSRDRTEGYTF. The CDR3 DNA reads TGTGCCAGCAGTCGGGACAGGACGGAAGGCTACACCTTC.

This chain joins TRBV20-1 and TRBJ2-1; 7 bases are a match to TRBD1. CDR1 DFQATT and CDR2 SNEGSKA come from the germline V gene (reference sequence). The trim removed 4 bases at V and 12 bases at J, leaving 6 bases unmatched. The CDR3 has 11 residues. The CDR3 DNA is TGCAGTGCTACCTCGGGACAGACGCAGTTCTTC. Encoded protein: CSATSGQTQFF.

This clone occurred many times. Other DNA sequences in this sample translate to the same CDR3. The CDR3 here is CASSEQGGNTEAFF. DNA of the CDR3: TGCGCCAGCAGCGAACAGGGGGGAAACACTGAAGCTTTCTTT. The genes are TRBV5-1 and TRBJ1-1; 8 bases align to TRBD1. The V segment lost 4 bases and the J segment 2 bases; nucleotides outside the gene matches: 4. Germline V gene data show CDR1 as SGHRS and CDR2 as YFSETQ. The CDR3 is made up of 14 amino acids.

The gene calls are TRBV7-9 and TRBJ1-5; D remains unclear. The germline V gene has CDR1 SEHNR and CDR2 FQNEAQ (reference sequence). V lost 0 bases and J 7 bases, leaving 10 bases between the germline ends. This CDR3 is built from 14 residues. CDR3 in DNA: TGTGCCAGCAGCTTAGCGGGAGGGAACCAGCCCCAGCATTTT. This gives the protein CASSLAGGNQPQHF.

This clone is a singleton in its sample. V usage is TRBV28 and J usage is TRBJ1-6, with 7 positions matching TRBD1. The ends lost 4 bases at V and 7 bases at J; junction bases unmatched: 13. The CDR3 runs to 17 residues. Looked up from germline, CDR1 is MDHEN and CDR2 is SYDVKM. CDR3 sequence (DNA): TGTGCCAGCAGTTCACAAAATACAGGGGTGGTAAATTCACCCCTCCACTTT. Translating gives CASSSQNTGVVNSPLHF.

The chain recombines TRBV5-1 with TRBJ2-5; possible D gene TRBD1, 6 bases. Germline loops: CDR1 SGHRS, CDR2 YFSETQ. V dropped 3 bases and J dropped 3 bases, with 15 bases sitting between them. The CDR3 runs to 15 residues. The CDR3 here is CASSSAQGKEETQYF. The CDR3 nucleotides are TGCGCCAGCAGCTCAGCACAGGGAAAGGAAGAGACCCAGTACTTC.

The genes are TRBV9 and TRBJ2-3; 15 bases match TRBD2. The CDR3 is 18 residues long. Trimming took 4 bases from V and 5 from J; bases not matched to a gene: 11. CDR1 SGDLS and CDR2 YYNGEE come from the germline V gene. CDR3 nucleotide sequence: TGTGCCAGCAGCACCAAAGGACTAGCGGGGGGGCCAGTAGATACGCAGTATTTT. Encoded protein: CASSTKGLAGGPVDTQYF.

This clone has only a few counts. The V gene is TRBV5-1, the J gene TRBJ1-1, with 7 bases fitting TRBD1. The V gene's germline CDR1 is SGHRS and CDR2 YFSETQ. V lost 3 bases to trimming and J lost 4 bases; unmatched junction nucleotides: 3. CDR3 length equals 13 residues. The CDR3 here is CASSSGGGTEAFF. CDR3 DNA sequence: TGCGCCAGCAGCTCAGGGGGAGGCACTGAAGCTTTCTTT.

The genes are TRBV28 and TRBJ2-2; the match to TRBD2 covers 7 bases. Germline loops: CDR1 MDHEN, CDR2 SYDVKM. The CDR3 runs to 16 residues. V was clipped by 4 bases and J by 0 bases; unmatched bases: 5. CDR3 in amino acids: CASSSPGRTNTGELFF. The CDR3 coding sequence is TGTGCCAGCAGTTCTCCCGGGAGGACGAACACCGGGGAGCTGTTTTTT.

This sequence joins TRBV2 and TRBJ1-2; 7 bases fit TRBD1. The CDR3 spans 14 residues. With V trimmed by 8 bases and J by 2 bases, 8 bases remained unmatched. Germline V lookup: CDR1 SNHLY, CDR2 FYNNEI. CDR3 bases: TGTGCCAGCCTCCAGGACAGGAGCAACTATGGCTACACCTTC. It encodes CASLQDRSNYGYTF.

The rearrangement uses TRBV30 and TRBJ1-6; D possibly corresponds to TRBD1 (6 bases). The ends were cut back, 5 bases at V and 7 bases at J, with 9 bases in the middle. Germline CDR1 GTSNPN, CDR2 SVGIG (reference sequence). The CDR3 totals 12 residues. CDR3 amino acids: CAWSTGNSPLHF. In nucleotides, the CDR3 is TGTGCCTGGTCGACAGGAAATTCACCCCTCCACTTT.

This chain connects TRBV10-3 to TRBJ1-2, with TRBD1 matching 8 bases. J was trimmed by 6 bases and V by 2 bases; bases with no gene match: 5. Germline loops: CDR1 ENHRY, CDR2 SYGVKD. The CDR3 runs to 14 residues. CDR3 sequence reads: CAISETDRGHGYTF. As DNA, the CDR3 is TGTGCCATCAGTGAGACCGACAGGGGCCATGGCTACACCTTC.